The clone carrying this T cell receptor beta chain was counted a single time. What it binds is unknown. Within Nashville, Tennessee resided all donors, each a Caucasian adult. This CDR3 is 13 amino acids long. V lost 10 bases, J lost 7 bases, and 7 bases stayed unmatched. Germline V gives CDR1 MRHNA, CDR2 SNTAGT. This entry is derived from a study of shared clonotypes between healthy human individuals. General study points: Some naive CD4 clonotypes, about 5%, turned up in common across a few donors. There were few donors, and this limited the genetic and exposure-history diversity represented.

Sequenced by immunoSEQ multiplex PCR; TCRdb stores in-frame clones only, minus some. The data contain approximately 940,000 clones, 60% to 85% of them seen just once; the ten biggest clones take up over 1.3%. The sample was memory CD4+ T cells sorted from blood. Sample subset: CD45RA-negative fraction. This sequence joins TRBV6-4 and TRBJ2-7; 13 bases are shared with TRBD2. This clonotype was obtained from a man in his late teens or twenties in good health. CDR3 sequence reads: CAIGTSGMWEQYF. In nucleotides, the CDR3 is TGTGCCATCGGGACTAGCGGGATGTGGGAGCAGTACTTC.